Sequencing of this TCR beta chain was carried out in a study of CXCR3-negative and CXCR3-positive naive CD8 T cells. Study-wide results and caveats: Memory cells differed in TRBV-TRBJ usage, but naive CXCR3-negative and CXCR3-positive cells had similar usage. TRB CDR3 properties served as the basis for inferring TCR strength, and surface CD5 was comparable between naive subsets.

In regard to this clonotype: Its specificity is unknown.

Per CD8+ T cell subset, triplicate sorts of some 280,000 cells each were done. Per germline, CDR1 PRHDT and CDR2 FYEKMQ (reference sequence). There are 14 residues in the CDR3. It was by 5' RACE with UMI labels that the TRB cDNA libraries were prepared. TCRdb re-called the 5' RACE reads; one entry per CDR3 protein, DNA not given. The sample totals fewer than 95,000 distinct CDR3 sequences. The sequenced material came from naive CXCR3- CD8+ T cells from blood. The subset denotes: CD45RO-CCR7+CD27+CD95- naive CD8+ T cells lacking CXCR3 (TNR3-). The rearrangement uses TRBV13 and TRBJ1-3; the TRBD1 assignment by TCRdb is unverifiable without DNA. This TCR came from a human donor in good health. Some clones in this sample may be carry-over from other donors' samples. The CDR3 reads CASSLGGGGNTIYF.